These 19 T cell receptor beta chains came from one sample sequenced in a study of cytomegalovirus exposure and HLA in healthy donors. Repertoires were generated with immunoSEQ multiplex PCR, while TCRdb's copy carries only in-frame clones and drops some. The data show roughly 240,000 clones, around nine tenths seen once. The sequencing sample was made of PBMCs. The source is a man between 18 and 29 years old in good health and CMV-seronegative.

The rearrangement joins TRBV5-4 to TRBJ2-3; 13 positions agree with TRBD2. The CDR3 totals 16 residues. Per the germline V gene, CDR1 is SGHNT and CDR2 is YYREEE (reference sequence). Germline trimming cut 0 bases from V and 4 bases from J; bases unmatched to any gene: 2. The CDR3 DNA reads as TGTGCCAGCAGCTTGGCCACTAGCGGGAGGGCAGATACGCAGTATTTT. Protein product: CASSLATSGRADTQYF.

This clone occurred a few times. This chain connects TRBV5-5 to TRBJ2-5, with TRBD2 identical over 10 bases. Germline V gene data show CDR1 as SGHKS and CDR2 as YYEKEE (reference sequence). This CDR3 contains 16 residues. V shed 2 bases and J 2 bases; nucleotides not matched to a gene: 6. The CDR3 DNA follows: TGTGCCAGCAGCTTTCGCCTAGCGGGAGCTCAAGAGACCCAGTACTTC. It is translated as CASSFRLAGAQETQYF.

The rearrangement joins TRBV9 to TRBJ2-5, with D possibly matching TRBD2 (5 bases). The V gene lost 8 bases and the J gene lost 3 bases, with 20 bases spanning the gap. The CDR3 runs 15 residues. Germline CDR1 SGDLS, CDR2 YYNGEE. The CDR3 spells CASQRRLAPEETQYF. As DNA, the CDR3 is TGTGCCAGTCAGCGAAGGTTAGCGCCCGAAGAGACCCAGTACTTC.

This clone ranks as medium-sized. This chain uses TRBV7-8 with TRBJ1-1; no clear D. Between the trimmed V and J ends, which lost 5 bases and 1 base, there was a span of 20 bases. The germline V gene has CDR1 SGHVS and CDR2 FQNEAQ. The length of the CDR3 is 17 residues. The CDR3 DNA reads TGTGCCAGCAGCCCACGGACCTACATCGGGAAGAACACTGAAGCTTTCTTT. It yields the protein CASSPRTYIGKNTEAFF.

V usage is TRBV12-5 and J usage is TRBJ1-2; 7 positions agree with TRBD1. The CDR3 totals 13 residues. After removal of 6 bases from V and 4 bases from J, the junction contained 5 bases not matched to a gene. In germline, CDR1 is LGHNT, CDR2 FRNRAP. The CDR3 reads CASGITGAYGYTF. The DNA of the CDR3 is TGTGCTAGTGGGATAACAGGGGCCTATGGCTACACCTTC.

The chain recombines TRBV6-5 with TRBJ1-2; maybe TRBD1 (5 bases). Germline V CDR1 and CDR2: MNHEY, SVGAGI. The CDR3 sequence is 15 residues long. Trimming took off 0 bases at V and 8 bases at J, with 16 bases between the two ends. The CDR3 is CASSYSSLQVSGYTF. The CDR3 nucleotides read TGTGCCAGCAGTTACTCGAGCCTACAGGTCTCCGGCTACACCTTC.

This chain links TRBV2 with TRBJ1-3; unclear D gene. Germline V gives CDR1 SNHLY, CDR2 FYNNEI. Trimming removed 1 base at V and 0 bases at J, with 7 bases between. CDR3 length equals 15 residues. The CDR3 is CASSEDSHSGNTIYF. Written as DNA, the CDR3 is TGTGCCAGCAGTGAAGACAGTCACTCTGGAAACACCATATATTTT.

This clone came up a few times. Germline and junction disagree at one end, which may indicate a read error. The chain has TRBV30 and TRBJ1-2, with 10 bases identical to TRBD1. The germline V gene encodes CDR1 GTSNPN and CDR2 SVGIG (reference sequence). The CDR3 runs to 12 residues. The CDR3 spells CAWSGQGASTYF. For the CDR3, the DNA is TGTGCCTGGAGTGGACAGGGGGCTAGCACCTACTTC.

The rearrangement joins TRBV5-6 to TRBJ1-4; no reliable D call. V was trimmed by 3 bases and J by 8 bases, leaving 8 bases between them. There are 12 residues in the CDR3. CDR1 SGHDT and CDR2 YYEEEE come from the germline V gene. This CDR3 is CASSSNLEKLFF. CDR3 coding DNA: TGTGCCAGCAGCTCCAACTTGGAAAAACTGTTTTTT.

The rearrangement links TRBV7-2 to TRBJ2-3; perhaps TRBD2 as D (6 bases). Germline loops: CDR1 SGHTA, CDR2 FQGNSA. V dropped 4 bases and J dropped 6 bases, with 11 bases sitting between them. This CDR3 has 13 amino acids. The CDR3 sequence is CASSSGDWDTQYF. Here the CDR3 DNA reads TGTGCCAGCAGCTCGGGGGACTGGGATACGCAGTATTTT.

This clone was recorded only once. The chain recombines TRBV25-1 with TRBJ2-3, with TRBD2 matching 16 bases. The CDR3 loop spans 16 amino acids. Germline values: CDR1 MGHDK, CDR2 SYGVNS. With V trimmed by 8 bases and J by 4 bases, 6 bases remained unmatched. The CDR3, as DNA: TGTGCCAGCGGGGGACTAGCGGGAGGGCCCCCAGATACGCAGTATTTT. This gives the protein CASGGLAGGPPDTQYF.

The V call is TRBV4-1, the J call TRBJ2-7; 11 positions match TRBD1. CDR1 and CDR2 from the germline V gene are MGHRA and YSYEKL. V was pared by 0 bases and J by 4 bases, with 8 bases of the junction left unmatched. The CDR3 is 17 residues long. CDR3 sequence (DNA): TGCGCCAGCAGCCAAGATTGGACAGGGGGCTCGTCGTACGAGCAGTACTTC. It yields the protein CASSQDWTGGSSYEQYF.

This rearrangement joins TRBV19 to TRBJ1-3, with 7 bases identical to TRBD1. Germline CDR1 reads LNHDA; CDR2 reads SQIVND (reference sequence). This CDR3 has 15 amino acids. The J segment lost 2 bases and the V segment lost 7 bases, leaving 8 bases of the junction unmatched. In nucleotides, the CDR3 is TGTGCCAGTACCCAGGGGGGAGGAGCTGGAAACACCATATATTTT. It codes for CASTQGGGAGNTIYF.

The chain couples TRBV27 to TRBJ2-5, with 7 bases identical to TRBD2. Germline CDR1 is MNHEY and CDR2 is SMNVEV (reference sequence). This CDR3 is built from 12 residues. Losses at the gene ends were 8 bases for V and 7 bases for J; bases not matched to a gene: 7. The CDR3: CASFTPGGTQYF. CDR3 nucleotide sequence: TGTGCCAGCTTTACCCCGGGAGGGACCCAGTACTTC.

The chain links TRBV23-1 to TRBJ1-5; D gene ambiguous. TRBV23-1 counts as an open reading frame of uncertain function. Deletions cut 1 base from V and 6 bases from J, with 13 bases between. The CDR3 length is 15 residues. As DNA, the CDR3 is TGCGCCAGCAGTCAATGTGGAGGGAGCCTTCAGCCCCAGCATTTT. Protein product: CASSQCGGSLQPQHF.

The chain combines TRBV30 with TRBJ1-1, with D maybe TRBD1 (5 bases). There are 13 residues in the CDR3. Germline-derived CDR1 and CDR2 are GTSNPN and SVGIG (reference sequence). V was pared by 8 bases and J by 5 bases, with 18 bases between. For the CDR3, the DNA is TGTGCCAAGTCCCGGGGGTGGGGAACTGAAGCTTTCTTT. This sequence encodes CAKSRGWGTEAFF.

V is TRBV2 and J is TRBJ1-4; D is perhaps TRBD1 (6 bases). Per germline, CDR1 SNHLY and CDR2 FYNNEI. This CDR3 comprises 15 residues. Trimming stripped 6 bases from V and 7 bases from J, with 18 bases between. The CDR3 DNA sequence: TGTGCCAGCAGCGCCCAAGGGGGGGGAACTGAAAAACTGTTTTTT. It encodes CASSAQGGGTEKLFF. The full variable domain, with the rest looked up from reference TRBV2 and TRBJ1-4, is EPEVTQTPSHQVTQMGQEVILRCVPISNHLYFYWYRQILGQKVEFLVSFYNNEISEKSEIFDDQFSVERPDGSNFTLKIRSTKLEDSAMYFCASSAQGGGTEKLFFGSGTQLSVL.

V usage is TRBV25-1 and J usage is TRBJ1-2; no clear D gene. This CDR3 is 10 amino acids long. Germline CDR1 MGHDK, CDR2 SYGVNS. Trimming took off 4 bases at V and 7 bases at J, with 4 bases between the two ends. DNA for the CDR3: TGTGCCAGCAGTGGGGCTGGCTACACCTTC. Translating it yields CASSGAGYTF.

The rearrangement links TRBV4-1 to TRBJ1-2; 10 nucleotides line up with TRBD1. This CDR3 is 15 amino acids long. V was clipped by 4 bases and J by 0 bases; unmatched bases: 2. Germline CDR1 and CDR2: MGHRA and YSYEKL. CDR3: CASSLGQGANYGYTF. CDR3 bases: TGCGCCAGCAGCCTAGGACAGGGGGCTAACTATGGCTACACCTTC.